The rows below give T cell receptor beta chains drawn from one sample of a study of CD8+CD57+ T cells in acquired aplastic anemia. TCRdb re-analysed the reads in MiXCR, keeping a single row per CDR3 protein. The sample holds fewer than 80,000 distinct CDR3 sequences, 60% to 75% seen once. Sequenced input: sorted CD4+, CD8+, or CD8+CD57+ T cells (not recorded which) from PBMCs. Every receptor here comes from a human donor with aplastic anemia. The CDR3 runs from the conserved cysteine through the conserved F or W. A D gene is named only where the DNA matches it firmly. A row's size may be missing; if present it is once, few, many or a size class.

V gene: TRBV4-3
D gene: TRBD1
clone size: NA
J gene: TRBJ2-7
CDR3 DNA: TGCGCCAGCAGCCTAGGGACAGGGGGCTCCTACGAGCAGTACTTC
CDR3 protein: CASSLGTGGSYEQYF

V gene: TRBV10-3
D gene: TRBD2
clone size: NA
J gene: TRBJ2-1
CDR3 DNA: TGTGCCATCAGTGAGTCCGTAGCGGGGCAGAATGAGCAGTTCTTC
CDR3 protein: CAISESVAGQNEQFF

V gene: TRBV7-9
D gene: TRBD2
clone size: NA
J gene: TRBJ2-7
CDR3 DNA: TGTGCCAGCAGCTACGCTAGCGGGACGGACGAGCAGTACTTC
CDR3 protein: CASSYASGTDEQYF

V gene: TRBV29-1
D gene: NA
clone size: once
J gene: TRBJ1-2
CDR3 DNA: TGCAGCGTTGGCGGTTCCAACTATGGCTACACCTTC
CDR3 protein: CSVGGSNYGYTF

V gene: TRBV29-1
D gene: NA
clone size: NA
J gene: TRBJ1-3
CDR3 DNA: TGCAGCGTTGAAGACCCGCGCACTGGAAACACCATATATTTT
CDR3 protein: CSVEDPRTGNTIYF

V gene: TRBV7-2
D gene: NA
clone size: NA
J gene: TRBJ1-2
CDR3 DNA: TGTGCCAGCAGCCAAGGCTCCAACTATGGCTACACCTTC
CDR3 protein: CASSQGSNYGYTF

V gene: TRBV2
D gene: NA
clone size: NA
J gene: TRBJ1-5
CDR3 DNA: TGTGCCAGCAGTGAATCCCATGCCCGGGGGCCCCAGCATTTT
CDR3 protein: CASSESHARGPQHF

V gene: TRBV25-1
D gene: TRBD1
clone size: NA
J gene: TRBJ2-5
CDR3 DNA: TGTGCCAGCAGCTCCGGGACAGGGGCGACGGAGACCCAGTACTTC
CDR3 protein: CASSSGTGATETQYF

V gene: TRBV4-3
D gene: TRBD1
clone size: many
J gene: TRBJ1-3
CDR3 DNA: TGCGCCAGCAGCCCGGACAGGGTCCGATCTGGAAACACCATATATTTT
CDR3 protein: CASSPDRVRSGNTIYF

V gene: TRBV24-1
D gene: NA
clone size: NA
J gene: TRBJ2-3
CDR3 DNA: TGTGCCACCAGTGACCCGGGACGAGACACAGATACGCAGTATTTT
CDR3 protein: CATSDPGRDTDTQYF

V gene: TRBV20-1
D gene: NA
clone size: few
J gene: TRBJ2-5
CDR3 DNA: TGCAGTGCTAGAAGGATTCTGAAAGAGACCCAGTACTTC
CDR3 protein: CSARRILKETQYF

V gene: TRBV7-8
D gene: NA
clone size: few
J gene: TRBJ1-6
CDR3 DNA: TGTGCCAGCAAACCCGGGGGAAATTCACCCCTCCACTTT
CDR3 protein: CASKPGGNSPLHF

V gene: TRBV10-3
D gene: NA
clone size: NA
J gene: TRBJ2-5
CDR3 DNA: TGTGCCATCAGTGAGTCGAGTAGCGCACAAGAGACCCAGTACTTC
CDR3 protein: CAISESSSAQETQYF

V gene: TRBV2
D gene: TRBD1
clone size: NA
J gene: TRBJ2-1
CDR3 DNA: TGTGCCAGCAGCCCCCGGACAGGGGGCAATGAGCAGTTCTTC
CDR3 protein: CASSPRTGGNEQFF

V gene: TRBV14
D gene: NA
clone size: NA
J gene: TRBJ2-7
CDR3 DNA: TGTGCCAGCAGTAACACAGCATACGAGCAGTACTTC
CDR3 protein: CASSNTAYEQYF

V gene: TRBV3-1
D gene: NA
clone size: NA
J gene: TRBJ1-3
CDR3 DNA: TGTGCCAGCAAATCCAGCGGGGACACCATATATTTT
CDR3 protein: CASKSSGDTIYF

V gene: TRBV29-1
D gene: TRBD1
clone size: NA
J gene: TRBJ2-1
CDR3 DNA: TGCAGCGTTGTAGCCAGGGGGCTAGGGCAGTTCTTC
CDR3 protein: CSVVARGLGQFF

V gene: TRBV19
D gene: TRBD1
clone size: NA
J gene: TRBJ2-1
CDR3 DNA: TGTGCCAGTAGCTCCGGACAGGGTTTGGAGCAGTTCTTC
CDR3 protein: CASSSGQGLEQFF

V gene: TRBV10-3
D gene: NA
clone size: NA
J gene: TRBJ1-1
CDR3 DNA: TGTGCCATCAGCGGGGGGACAGAAGCTTTCTTT
CDR3 protein: CAISGGTEAFF

V gene: TRBV9
D gene: NA
clone size: many
J gene: TRBJ2-3
CDR3 DNA: TGTGCCAGCAGCACCCGCCGAACCACTAGCACAGATACGCAGTATTTT
CDR3 protein: CASSTRRTTSTDTQYF

V gene: TRBV19
D gene: NA
clone size: NA
J gene: TRBJ1-5
CDR3 DNA: TGTGCCAGTATCTCTGGATGGGGCTTAGGCCAGCCCCAGCATTTT
CDR3 protein: CASISGWGLGQPQHF

V gene: TRBV2
D gene: NA
clone size: NA
J gene: TRBJ2-1
CDR3 DNA: TGTGCCAGCATTCTTCCGGGAATTGAGCAGTTCTTC
CDR3 protein: CASILPGIEQFF

V gene: TRBV20-1
D gene: TRBD2
clone size: NA
J gene: TRBJ2-5
CDR3 DNA: TGCAGTGCGGCGGGGGGTTTTCAAGAGACCCAGTACTTC
CDR3 protein: CSAAGGFQETQYF

V gene: TRBV10-3
D gene: NA
clone size: few
J gene: TRBJ2-7
CDR3 DNA: TGTGCCATCGAGAGAGGGCGTGGGGCGGACGAGCAGTACTTC
CDR3 protein: CAIERGRGADEQYF

V gene: TRBV24-1
D gene: NA
clone size: NA
J gene: TRBJ1-4
CDR3 DNA: TGTGCCACCAGTGAGGGATCCGCAACTAATGAAAAACTGTTTTTT
CDR3 protein: CATSEGSATNEKLFF

V gene: TRBV7-9
D gene: NA
clone size: NA
J gene: TRBJ2-7
CDR3 DNA: TGTGCCAGCAGTCCCGGCAGGCTCAACTACGAGCAGTACTTC
CDR3 protein: CASSPGRLNYEQYF

V gene: TRBV11-1
D gene: TRBD1
clone size: NA
J gene: TRBJ2-5
CDR3 DNA: TGTGCCAGCAGCTCATTCCGGGACAGCCAAGAGACCCAGTACTTC
CDR3 protein: CASSSFRDSQETQYF

V gene: TRBV15
D gene: TRBD2
clone size: few
J gene: TRBJ2-3
CDR3 DNA: TGTGCCACCAGCAGAGATGCTAGCGGGAGTTTGTCAGATACGCAGTATTTT
CDR3 protein: CATSRDASGSLSDTQYF

V gene: TRBV10-3
D gene: TRBD1
clone size: NA
J gene: TRBJ2-7
CDR3 DNA: TGTGCCATCAACGCCCCTCCGGGACAGGGTAATGACCCGGGAAACGAGCAGTACTTC
CDR3 protein: CAINAPPGQGNDPGNEQYF

V gene: TRBV2
D gene: NA
clone size: NA
J gene: TRBJ2-7
CDR3 DNA: TGTGCCAGCAGGGAGGGTTCCTACGAGCAGTACTTC
CDR3 protein: CASREGSYEQYF